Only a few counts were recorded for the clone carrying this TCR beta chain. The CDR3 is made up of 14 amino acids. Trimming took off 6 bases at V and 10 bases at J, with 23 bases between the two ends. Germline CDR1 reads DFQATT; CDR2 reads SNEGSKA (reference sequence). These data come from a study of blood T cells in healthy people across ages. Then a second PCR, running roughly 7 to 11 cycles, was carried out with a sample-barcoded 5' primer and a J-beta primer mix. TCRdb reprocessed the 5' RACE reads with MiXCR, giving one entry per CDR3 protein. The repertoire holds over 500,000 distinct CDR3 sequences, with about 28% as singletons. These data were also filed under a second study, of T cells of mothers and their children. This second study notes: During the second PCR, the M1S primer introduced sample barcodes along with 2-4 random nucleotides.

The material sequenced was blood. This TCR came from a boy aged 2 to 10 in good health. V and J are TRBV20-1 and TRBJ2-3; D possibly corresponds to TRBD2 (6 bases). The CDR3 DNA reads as TGCAGTGCAGGTGGGACTGGGCCTACCCAATCGCAGTATTTT. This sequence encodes CSAGGTGPTQSQYF.